This TCR beta chain was observed in a study of tumor-infiltrating lymphocytes in localized non-small cell lung cancer. Whole-study results and caveats: Recurrence-free survival showed no association with tumor T-cell fraction.

Trimming cost V 4 bases and J 3 bases; bases outside gene matches: 4. Looked up from germline, CDR1 is SGHTA and CDR2 is FQGNSA. This CDR3 has 15 amino acids. Notes on this clone: No antigen is known for it.

Profiled with immunoSEQ multiplex PCR; TCRdb holds only in-frame clones, not every one. The top ten clones hold 4.9% of a sample with roughly 16,000 clones, around 72% of them seen once. The TCR sequence derives from a human donor with non-small cell lung cancer. This sequence joins TRBV7-2 and TRBJ2-5; 11 bases line up with TRBD2. Sequencing was carried out using lung tumor tissue. The CDR3 DNA follows: TGTGCCAGCAGCTCTGATAGCGGGGGGGAAGAGACCCAGTACTTC. Translated, it gives CASSSDSGGEETQYF. Variable domain in full (rest from reference TRBV7-2 and TRBJ2-5): GAGVSQSPSNKVTEKGKDVELRCDPISGHTALYWYRQSLGQGLEFLIYFQGNSAPDKSGLPSDRFSAERTGGSVSTLTIQRTQQEDSAVYLCASSSDSGGEETQYFGPGTRLLVL.